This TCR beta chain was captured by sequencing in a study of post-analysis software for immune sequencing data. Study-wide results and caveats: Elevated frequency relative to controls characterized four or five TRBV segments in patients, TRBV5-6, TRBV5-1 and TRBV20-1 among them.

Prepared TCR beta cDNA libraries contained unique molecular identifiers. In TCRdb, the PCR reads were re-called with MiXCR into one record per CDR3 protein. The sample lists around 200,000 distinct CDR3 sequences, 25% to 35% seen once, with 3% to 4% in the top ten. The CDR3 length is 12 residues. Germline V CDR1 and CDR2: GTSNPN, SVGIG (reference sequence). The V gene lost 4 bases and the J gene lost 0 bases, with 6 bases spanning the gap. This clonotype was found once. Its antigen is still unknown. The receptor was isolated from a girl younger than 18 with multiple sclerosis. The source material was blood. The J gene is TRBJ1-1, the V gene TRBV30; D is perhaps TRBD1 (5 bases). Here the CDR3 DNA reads TGTGCCTGGACAGGGATGAACACTGAAGCTTTCTTT. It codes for CAWTGMNTEAFF.